The T cell receptor (beta chain) under discussion was sequenced for a study of T cells in Graves' hyperthyroidism and ophthalmopathy. This clonotype was picked up many times. After removal of 4 bases from V and 4 bases from J, the junction contained 6 bases not matched to a gene. The CDR3 has 14 amino acids. CDR1 is SQVTM, CDR2 ANQGSEA, per germline. The PBMCs were sourced from fresh peripheral blood (around 10 ml). Researchers took RNA transcripts and amplified the TCR beta CDR3 regions from them. RT-PCR in the first round (using the HTBI primer set) targeted the TCR CDR3. TCRdb used MiXCR to reprocess the multiplex PCR reads, holding one entry per CDR3 protein. The profile shows some 600,000 distinct CDR3 sequences, around 14% of them singletons.

Specimen: blood. The clonotype comes from a woman aged 25 to 39 with Graves' hyperthyroidism that later progressed to Graves' ophthalmopathy. V gene TRBV29-1 combines with J gene TRBJ2-7; 11 bases line up with TRBD1. CDR3 in amino acids: CSVVGQGASYEQYF. The CDR3 coding sequence is TGCAGCGTTGTTGGACAGGGGGCATCTTACGAGCAGTACTTC.